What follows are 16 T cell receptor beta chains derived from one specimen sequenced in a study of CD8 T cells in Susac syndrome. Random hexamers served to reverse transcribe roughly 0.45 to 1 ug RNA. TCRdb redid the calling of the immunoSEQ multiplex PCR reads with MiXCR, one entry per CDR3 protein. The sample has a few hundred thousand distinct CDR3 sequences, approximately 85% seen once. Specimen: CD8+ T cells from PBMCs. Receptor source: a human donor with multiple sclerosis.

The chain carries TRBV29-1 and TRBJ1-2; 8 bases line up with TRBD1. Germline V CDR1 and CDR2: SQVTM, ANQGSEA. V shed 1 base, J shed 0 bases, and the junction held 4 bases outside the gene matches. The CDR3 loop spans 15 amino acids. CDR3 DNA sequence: TGCAGCGTTGAAGGGACAGGGTTTCCTAACTATGGCTACACCTTC. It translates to CSVEGTGFPNYGYTF.

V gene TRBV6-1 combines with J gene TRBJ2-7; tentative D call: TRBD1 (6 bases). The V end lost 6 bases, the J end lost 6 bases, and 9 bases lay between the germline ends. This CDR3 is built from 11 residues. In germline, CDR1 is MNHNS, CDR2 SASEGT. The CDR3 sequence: CASRQGLEQYF. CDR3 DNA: TGTGCCAGCAGACAGGGTCTCGAGCAGTACTTC.

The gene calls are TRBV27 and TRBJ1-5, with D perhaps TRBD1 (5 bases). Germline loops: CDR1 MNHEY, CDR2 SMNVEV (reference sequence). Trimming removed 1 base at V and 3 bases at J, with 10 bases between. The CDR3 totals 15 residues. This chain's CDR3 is CASSLYGDFNQPQHF. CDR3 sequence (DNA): TGTGCCAGCAGTTTATACGGGGACTTCAATCAGCCCCAGCATTTT.

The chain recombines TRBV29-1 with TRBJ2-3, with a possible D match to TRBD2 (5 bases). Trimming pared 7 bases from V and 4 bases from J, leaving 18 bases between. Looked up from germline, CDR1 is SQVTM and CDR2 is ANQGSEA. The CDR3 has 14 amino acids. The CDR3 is CSAETVREPDTQYF. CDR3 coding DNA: TGCAGCGCCGAGACGGTCCGGGAACCAGATACGCAGTATTTT.

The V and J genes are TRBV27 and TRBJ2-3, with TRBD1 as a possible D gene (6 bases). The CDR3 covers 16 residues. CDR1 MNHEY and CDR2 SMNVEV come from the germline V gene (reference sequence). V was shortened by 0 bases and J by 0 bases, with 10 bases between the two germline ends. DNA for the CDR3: TGTGCCAGCAGTTTATCGGGACATACCAGCACAGATACGCAGTATTTT. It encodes CASSLSGHTSTDTQYF.

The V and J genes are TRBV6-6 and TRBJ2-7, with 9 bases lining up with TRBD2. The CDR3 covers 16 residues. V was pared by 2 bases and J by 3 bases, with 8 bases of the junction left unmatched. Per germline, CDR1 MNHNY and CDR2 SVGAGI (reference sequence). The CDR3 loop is CASSYVLLAGFYEQYF. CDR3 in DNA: TGTGCCAGCAGTTACGTTCTCCTAGCGGGATTCTACGAGCAGTACTTC.

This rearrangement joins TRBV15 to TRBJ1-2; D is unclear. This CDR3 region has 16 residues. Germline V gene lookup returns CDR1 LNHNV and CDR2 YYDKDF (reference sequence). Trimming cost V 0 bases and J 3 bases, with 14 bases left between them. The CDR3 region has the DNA TGTGCCACCAGCAGAGAGGCCAATCCCCTCCACTATGGCTACACCTTC. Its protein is CATSREANPLHYGYTF.

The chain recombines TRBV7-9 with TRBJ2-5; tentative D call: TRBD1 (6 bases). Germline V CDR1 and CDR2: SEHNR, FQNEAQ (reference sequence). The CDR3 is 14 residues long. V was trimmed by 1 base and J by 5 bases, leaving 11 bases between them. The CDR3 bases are TGTGCCAGCAGCTTAGAGACAGGCTGGGAGACCCAGTACTTC. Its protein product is CASSLETGWETQYF. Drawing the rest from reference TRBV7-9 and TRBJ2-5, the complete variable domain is DTGVSQNPRHKITKRGQNVTFRCDPISEHNRLYWYRQTLGQGPEFLTYFQNEAQLEKSRLLSDRFSAERPKGSFSTLEIQRTEQGDSAMYLCASSLETGWETQYFGPGTRLLVL.

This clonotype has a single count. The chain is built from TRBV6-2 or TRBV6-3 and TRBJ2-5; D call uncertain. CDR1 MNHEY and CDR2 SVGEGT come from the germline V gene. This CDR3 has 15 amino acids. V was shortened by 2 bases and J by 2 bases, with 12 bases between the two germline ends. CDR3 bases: TGTGCCAGCAGTTACGAAGACAAATTTCAAGAGACCCAGTACTTC. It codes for CASSYEDKFQETQYF.

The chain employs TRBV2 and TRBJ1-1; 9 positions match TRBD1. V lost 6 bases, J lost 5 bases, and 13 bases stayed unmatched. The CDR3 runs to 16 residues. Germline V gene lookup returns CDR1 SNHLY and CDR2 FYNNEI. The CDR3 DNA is TGTGCCAGCAGCGAAACGATACAGGGGGCCTGGACTGAAGCTTTCTTT. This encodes CASSETIQGAWTEAFF.

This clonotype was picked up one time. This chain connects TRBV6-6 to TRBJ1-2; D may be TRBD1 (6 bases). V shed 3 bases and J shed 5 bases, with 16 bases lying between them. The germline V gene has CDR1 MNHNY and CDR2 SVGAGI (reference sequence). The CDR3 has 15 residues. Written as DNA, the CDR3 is TGTGCCAGCAGTTATGGGCCAGGGGTCGCTTATGGCTACACCTTC. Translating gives CASSYGPGVAYGYTF.

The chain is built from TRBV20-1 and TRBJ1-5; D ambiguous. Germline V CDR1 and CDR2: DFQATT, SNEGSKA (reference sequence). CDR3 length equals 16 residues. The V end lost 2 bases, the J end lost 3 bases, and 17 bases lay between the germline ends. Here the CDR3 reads CSARIRTRALNQPQHF. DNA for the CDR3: TGCAGTGCTAGAATAAGAACCCGAGCCCTCAATCAGCCCCAGCATTTT.

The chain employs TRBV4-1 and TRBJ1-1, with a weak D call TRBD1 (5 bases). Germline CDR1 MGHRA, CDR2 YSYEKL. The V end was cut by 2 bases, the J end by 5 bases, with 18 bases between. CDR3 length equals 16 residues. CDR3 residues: CASSQSPGGGWTEAFF. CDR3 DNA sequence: TGCGCCAGCAGCCAATCCCCGGGGGGTGGATGGACTGAAGCTTTCTTT.

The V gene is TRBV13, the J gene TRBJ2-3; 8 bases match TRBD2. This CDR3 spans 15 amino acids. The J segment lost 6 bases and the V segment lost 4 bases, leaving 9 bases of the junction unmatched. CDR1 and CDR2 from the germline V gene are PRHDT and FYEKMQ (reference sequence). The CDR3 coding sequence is TGTGCCAGCAGCTCGGGACTAGACCGTGCCGATACGCAGTATTTT. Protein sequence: CASSSGLDRADTQYF.

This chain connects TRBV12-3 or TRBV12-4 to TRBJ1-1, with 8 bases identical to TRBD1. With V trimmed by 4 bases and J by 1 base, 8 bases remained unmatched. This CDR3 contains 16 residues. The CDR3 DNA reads TGTGCCAGCAGTTCCGGGACAGGTCTAAAGAACACTGAAGCTTTCTTT. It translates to CASSSGTGLKNTEAFF.

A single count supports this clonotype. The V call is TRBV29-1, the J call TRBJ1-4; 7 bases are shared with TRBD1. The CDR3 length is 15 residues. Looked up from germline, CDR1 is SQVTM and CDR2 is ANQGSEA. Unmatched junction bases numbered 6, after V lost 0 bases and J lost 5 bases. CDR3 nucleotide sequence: TGCAGCGTTGAAGAAGGACTCAGGGGGAATGAAAAACTGTTTTTT. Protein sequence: CSVEEGLRGNEKLFF.